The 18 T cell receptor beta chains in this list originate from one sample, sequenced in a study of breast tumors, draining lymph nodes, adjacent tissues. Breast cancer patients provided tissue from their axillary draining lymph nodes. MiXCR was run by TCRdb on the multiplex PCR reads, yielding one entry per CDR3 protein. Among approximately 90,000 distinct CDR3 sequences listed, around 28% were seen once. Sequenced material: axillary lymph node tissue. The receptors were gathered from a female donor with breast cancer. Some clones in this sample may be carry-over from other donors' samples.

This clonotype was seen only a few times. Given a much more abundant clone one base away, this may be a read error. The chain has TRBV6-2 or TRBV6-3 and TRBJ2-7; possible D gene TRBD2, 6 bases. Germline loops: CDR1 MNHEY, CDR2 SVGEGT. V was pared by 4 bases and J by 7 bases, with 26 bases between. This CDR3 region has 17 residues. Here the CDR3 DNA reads TGTGCCAGCAGTTCTCTGGGAGGAGGGATCAGGAGGAGAGAGCAGTACTTC. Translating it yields CASSSLGGGIRRREQYF.

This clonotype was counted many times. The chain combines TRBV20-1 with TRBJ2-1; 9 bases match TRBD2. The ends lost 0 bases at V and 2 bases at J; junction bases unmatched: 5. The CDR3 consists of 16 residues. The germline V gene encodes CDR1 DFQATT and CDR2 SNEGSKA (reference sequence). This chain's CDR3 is CSARDLAGQTYNEQFF. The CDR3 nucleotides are TGCAGTGCTAGAGATCTAGCGGGACAAACCTACAATGAGCAGTTCTTC.

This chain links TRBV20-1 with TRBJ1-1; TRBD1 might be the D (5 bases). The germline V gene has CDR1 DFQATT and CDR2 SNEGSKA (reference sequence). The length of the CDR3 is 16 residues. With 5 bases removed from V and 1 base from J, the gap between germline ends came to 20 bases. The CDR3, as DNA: TGCAGTGCTGATTCCCTTTTTAGACAGAAGAACACTGAAGCTTTCTTT. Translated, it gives CSADSLFRQKNTEAFF.

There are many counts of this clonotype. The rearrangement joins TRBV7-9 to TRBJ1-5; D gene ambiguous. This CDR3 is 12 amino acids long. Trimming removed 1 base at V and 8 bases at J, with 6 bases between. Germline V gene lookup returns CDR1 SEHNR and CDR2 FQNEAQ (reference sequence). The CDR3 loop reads CASSLEGEPQHF. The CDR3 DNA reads TGTGCCAGCAGCTTAGAGGGCGAGCCCCAGCATTTT.

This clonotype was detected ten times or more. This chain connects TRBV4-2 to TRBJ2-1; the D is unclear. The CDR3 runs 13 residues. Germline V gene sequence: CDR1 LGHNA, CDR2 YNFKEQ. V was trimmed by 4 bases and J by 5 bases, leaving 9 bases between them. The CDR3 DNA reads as TGTGCCAGCAGCCGACGTGATGACAATGAGCAGTTCTTC. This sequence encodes CASSRRDDNEQFF.

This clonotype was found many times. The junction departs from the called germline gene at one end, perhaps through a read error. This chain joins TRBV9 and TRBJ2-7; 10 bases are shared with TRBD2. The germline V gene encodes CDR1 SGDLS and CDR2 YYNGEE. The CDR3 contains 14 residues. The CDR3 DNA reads TGTGCCAGCAGCCGAACTAGCGGGGATTACGAGCAGTCCTTC. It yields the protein CASSRTSGDYEQSF.

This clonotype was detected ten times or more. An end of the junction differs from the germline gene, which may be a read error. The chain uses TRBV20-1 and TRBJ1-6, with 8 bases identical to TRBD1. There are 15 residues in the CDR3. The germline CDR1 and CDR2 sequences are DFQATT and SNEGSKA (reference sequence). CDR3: CSAFARTGNNSPLHF. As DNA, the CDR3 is TGCAGTGCTTTTGCCCGGACAGGGAATAACTCACCCCTCCACTTT.

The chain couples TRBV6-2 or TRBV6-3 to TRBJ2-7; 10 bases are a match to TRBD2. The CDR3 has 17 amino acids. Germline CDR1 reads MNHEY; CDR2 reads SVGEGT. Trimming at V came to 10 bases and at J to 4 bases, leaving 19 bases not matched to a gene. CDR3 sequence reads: CATSRQLAGVELYEQYF. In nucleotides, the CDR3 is TGTGCCACTTCCCGGCAGCTAGCGGGAGTAGAACTTTACGAGCAGTACTTC.

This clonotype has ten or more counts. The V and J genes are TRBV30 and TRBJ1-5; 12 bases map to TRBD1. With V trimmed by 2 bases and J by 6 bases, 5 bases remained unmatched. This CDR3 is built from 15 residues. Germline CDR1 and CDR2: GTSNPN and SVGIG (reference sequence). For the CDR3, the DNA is TGTGCCTGGAGTTTTGGGACAGGGGGCGGTCAGCCCCAGCATTTT. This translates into CAWSFGTGGGQPQHF.

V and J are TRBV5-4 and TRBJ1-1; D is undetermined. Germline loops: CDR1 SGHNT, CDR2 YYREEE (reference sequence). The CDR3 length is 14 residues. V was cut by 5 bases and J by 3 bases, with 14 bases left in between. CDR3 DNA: TGTGCCAGCAGGCTCGGTAATCAGGACACTGAAGCTTTCTTT. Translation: CASRLGNQDTEAFF.

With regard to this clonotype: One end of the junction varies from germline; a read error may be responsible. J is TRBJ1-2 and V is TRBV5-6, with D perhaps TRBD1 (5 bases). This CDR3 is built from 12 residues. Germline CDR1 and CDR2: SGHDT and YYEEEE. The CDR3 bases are TGTGCCAGCAGTCCCGAGACAGCGGGCTTCACCTTC. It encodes CASSPETAGFTF.

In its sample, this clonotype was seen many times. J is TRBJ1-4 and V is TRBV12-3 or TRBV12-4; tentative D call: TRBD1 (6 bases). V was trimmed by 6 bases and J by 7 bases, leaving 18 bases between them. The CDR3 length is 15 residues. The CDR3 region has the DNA TGTGCCAGCAGCCCCCCTTTGGGGGGCATTGAAAAACTGTTTTTT. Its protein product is CASSPPLGGIEKLFF.

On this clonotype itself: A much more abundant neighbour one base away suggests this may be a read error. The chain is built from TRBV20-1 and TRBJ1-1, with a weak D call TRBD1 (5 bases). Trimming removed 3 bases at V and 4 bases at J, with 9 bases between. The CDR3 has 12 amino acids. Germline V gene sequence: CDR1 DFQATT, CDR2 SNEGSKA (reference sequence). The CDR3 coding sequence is TGCAGTGCTAGGTCAGGGAGCACTGAAGCTTTCTTT. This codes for CSARSGSTEAFF.

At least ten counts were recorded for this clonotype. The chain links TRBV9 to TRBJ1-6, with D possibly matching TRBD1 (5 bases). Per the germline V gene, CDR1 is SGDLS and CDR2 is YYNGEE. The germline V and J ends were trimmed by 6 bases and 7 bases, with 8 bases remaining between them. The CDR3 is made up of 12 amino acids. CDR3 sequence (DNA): TGTGCCAGCAACTCAGGGAATTCACCCCTCCACTTT. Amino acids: CASNSGNSPLHF. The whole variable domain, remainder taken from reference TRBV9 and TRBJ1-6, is DSGVTQTPKHLITATGQRVTLRCSPRSGDLSVYWYQQSLDQGLQFLIQYYNGEERAKGNILERFSAQQFPDLHSELNLSSLELGDSALYFCASNSGNSPLHFGNGTRLTVT.

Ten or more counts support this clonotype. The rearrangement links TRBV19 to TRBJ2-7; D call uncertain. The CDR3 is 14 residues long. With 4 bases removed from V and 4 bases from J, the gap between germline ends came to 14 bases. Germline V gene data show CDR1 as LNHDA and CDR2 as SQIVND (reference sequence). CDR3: CASSRNGMTYEQYF. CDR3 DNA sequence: TGTGCCAGTAGTAGAAACGGCATGACTTACGAGCAGTACTTC.

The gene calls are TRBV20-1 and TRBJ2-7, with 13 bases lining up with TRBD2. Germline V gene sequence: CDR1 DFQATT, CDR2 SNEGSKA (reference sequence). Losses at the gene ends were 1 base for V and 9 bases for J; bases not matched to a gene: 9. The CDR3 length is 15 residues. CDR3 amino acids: CSARGTSGSLLGQYF. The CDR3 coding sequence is TGCAGTGCTAGAGGGACTAGCGGGAGCCTCCTAGGGCAGTACTTC.

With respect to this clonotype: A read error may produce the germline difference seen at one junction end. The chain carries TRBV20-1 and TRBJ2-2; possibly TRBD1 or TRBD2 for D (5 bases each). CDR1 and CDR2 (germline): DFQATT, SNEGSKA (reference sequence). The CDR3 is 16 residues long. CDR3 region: CGATTGTTRTTGELFF. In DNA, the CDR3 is TGCGGTGCTACAACCGGGACCACGCGGACCACCGGGGAGCTGTTTTTT.

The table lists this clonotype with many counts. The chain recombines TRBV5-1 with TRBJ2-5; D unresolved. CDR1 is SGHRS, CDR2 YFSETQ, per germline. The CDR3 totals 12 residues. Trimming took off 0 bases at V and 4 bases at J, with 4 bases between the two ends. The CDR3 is CASSLEAETQYF. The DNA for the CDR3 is TGCGCCAGCAGCTTGGAGGCAGAGACCCAGTACTTC.